This T cell receptor beta chain appears in the sequencing data of a study of technical replicates of blood from a few donors. V shed 9 bases and J shed 3 bases, with 15 bases lying between them. The length of the CDR3 is 13 residues. Germline CDR1 reads MDHEN; CDR2 reads SYDVKM. Sequencing used immunoSEQ multiplex PCR; TCRdb keeps in-frame clones, though not all of them. This table has more than 65,000 clones, approximately 94% appearing once. In its sample, this clone was seen once. The sequenced sample consisted of T cells isolated from PBMCs. The sequence was obtained from a human donor in good health. The chain combines TRBV28 with TRBJ2-7, with D perhaps TRBD1 (6 bases). DNA of the CDR3: TGTGCCAGTACCCCGGGACACAACTACGAGCAGTACTTC. Its protein is CASTPGHNYEQYF. The whole variable domain, remainder taken from reference TRBV28 and TRBJ2-7, is DVKVTQSSRYLVKRTGEKVFLECVQDMDHENMFWYRQDPGLGLRLIYFSYDVKMKEKGDIPEGYSVSREKKERFSLILESASTNQTSMYLCASTPGHNYEQYFGPGTRLTVT.